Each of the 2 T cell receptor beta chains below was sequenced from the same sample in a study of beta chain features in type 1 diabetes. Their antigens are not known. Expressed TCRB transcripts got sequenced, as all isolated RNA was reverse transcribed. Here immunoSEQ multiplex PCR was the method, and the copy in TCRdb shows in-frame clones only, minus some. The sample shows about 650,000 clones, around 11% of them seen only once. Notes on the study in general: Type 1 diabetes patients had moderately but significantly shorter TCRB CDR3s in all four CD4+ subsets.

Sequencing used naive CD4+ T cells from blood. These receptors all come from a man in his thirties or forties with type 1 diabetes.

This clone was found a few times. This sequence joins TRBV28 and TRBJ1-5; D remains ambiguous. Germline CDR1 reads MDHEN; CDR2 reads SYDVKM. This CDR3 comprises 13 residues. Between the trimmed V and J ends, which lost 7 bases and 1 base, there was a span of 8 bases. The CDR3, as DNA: TGTGCCAGCATCTCCCGGAGCAATCAGCCCCAGCATTTT. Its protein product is CASISRSNQPQHF.

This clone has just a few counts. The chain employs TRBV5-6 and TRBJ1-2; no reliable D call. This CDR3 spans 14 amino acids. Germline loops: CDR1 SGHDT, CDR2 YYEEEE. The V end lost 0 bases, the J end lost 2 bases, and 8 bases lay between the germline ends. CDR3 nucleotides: TGTGCCAGCAGCTTGGGCCAGGAGAACTATGGCTACACCTTC. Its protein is CASSLGQENYGYTF. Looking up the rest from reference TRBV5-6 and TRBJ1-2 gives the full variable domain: DAGVTQSPTHLIKTRGQQVTLRCSPKSGHDTVSWYQQALGQGPQFIFQYYEEEERQRGNFPDRFSGHQFPNYSSELNVNALLLGDSALYLCASSLGQENYGYTFGSGTRLTVV.